These T cell receptor beta chains were read from a single sample in a study of early T cells in non-severe SARS-CoV-2 infection. TCRdb re-called the 5' RACE reads with MiXCR, one entry per CDR3 protein. The table has fewer than 90,000 distinct CDR3 sequences, 14% seen once. Material: whole blood. The receptors were gathered from an adult who was a healthcare worker with PCR-confirmed SARS-CoV-2 infection or an uninfected control (not recorded which). Each CDR3 is given with its conserved first and last residue. Fields, in order: clone size, D gene, J gene, V gene, CDR3 DNA, CDR3 protein. The D gene is left open where the match is weak. Size values are once, few and many counts, or a class for expanded clones, and some rows have none.

abundance: .
d_gene: TRBD1
j_gene: TRBJ1-5
v_gene: TRBV5-1
CDR3nt: TGCGCCAGTAAGCGGGACAGTAGCAATCAGCCCCAGCATTTT
CDR3aa: CASKRDSSNQPQHF

abundance: few
d_gene: .
j_gene: TRBJ1-2
v_gene: TRBV3-1
CDR3nt: TGTGCCAGCAGCCTTACAGAGTATGGCTACACCTTC
CDR3aa: CASSLTEYGYTF

abundance: many
d_gene: .
j_gene: TRBJ2-1
v_gene: TRBV29-1
CDR3nt: TGCAGCTGGAGAGGCCTCGACTCCTACAATGAGCAGCTCTTC
CDR3aa: CSWRGLDSYNEQLF

abundance: few
d_gene: .
j_gene: TRBJ1-5
v_gene: TRBV6-5
CDR3nt: TGTGCCAGCAGTTCCCGATTGGGGAACAATCAGCCCCAGCATTTT
CDR3aa: CASSSRLGNNQPQHF

abundance: .
d_gene: TRBD2
j_gene: TRBJ2-3
v_gene: TRBV7-2
CDR3nt: TGTGCCAGCACCCGCAAACCCGGGACTAGCGGGGGAGCCACGCAAGATACGCAGTATTTT
CDR3aa: CASTRKPGTSGGATQDTQYF

abundance: few
d_gene: TRBD2
j_gene: TRBJ2-7
v_gene: TRBV7-6
CDR3nt: TGTGCCAGCAGCTTAGATGGGACTAGCTTTTTGGACGAGCAGTACTTC
CDR3aa: CASSLDGTSFLDEQYF

abundance: few
d_gene: TRBD2
j_gene: TRBJ2-3
v_gene: TRBV7-3
CDR3nt: TGTGCCAGCAGCTTATTCGGGGGGTTCACAGATACGCAGTATTTT
CDR3aa: CASSLFGGFTDTQYF

abundance: .
d_gene: TRBD1
j_gene: TRBJ1-4
v_gene: TRBV11-2
CDR3nt: TGTGCCAGCAGCTTAGACCCGGGACAGAAAGGGTTTTTT
CDR3aa: CASSLDPGQKGFF

abundance: few
d_gene: .
j_gene: TRBJ1-4
v_gene: TRBV15
CDR3nt: TGTGCCACCAGCAGAGAACAGAATAATGAAAAACTGTTTTTT
CDR3aa: CATSREQNNEKLFF

abundance: few
d_gene: TRBD1
j_gene: TRBJ1-2
v_gene: TRBV5-1
CDR3nt: TGCGCCAGCAGCCTCCACTGGGGACAGGACCTTATCTATGGCTACACCTTC
CDR3aa: CASSLHWGQDLIYGYTF

abundance: .
d_gene: .
j_gene: TRBJ2-3
v_gene: TRBV28
CDR3nt: TGTGCCAGCAGGGATCAAGTAGATACGCAGTATTTT
CDR3aa: CASRDQVDTQYF

abundance: many
d_gene: .
j_gene: TRBJ1-4
v_gene: TRBV6-6
CDR3nt: TGTGCCACCACTTTAGGAGGAGCTAATGAAAAACTGTTTTTT
CDR3aa: CATTLGGANEKLFF

abundance: many
d_gene: .
j_gene: TRBJ1-6
v_gene: TRBV5-1
CDR3nt: TGCGCCAGCAGCTTCCAAGGAAATTCACCCCTCCACTTT
CDR3aa: CASSFQGNSPLHF

abundance: few
d_gene: .
j_gene: TRBJ1-1
v_gene: TRBV18
CDR3nt: TGTGCCAGCTCAGCCCAGGTAATGAACACTGAAGCTTTCTTT
CDR3aa: CASSAQVMNTEAFF

abundance: many
d_gene: .
j_gene: TRBJ1-1
v_gene: TRBV7-3
CDR3nt: TGTGCCAGCAGCTTATCCCCAGCTATGAACACTGAAGCTTTCTTT
CDR3aa: CASSLSPAMNTEAFF

abundance: few
d_gene: .
j_gene: TRBJ2-1
v_gene: TRBV30
CDR3nt: TGTGCCTGGGGGGTGGGCCATGAGCAGTTCTTC
CDR3aa: CAWGVGHEQFF

abundance: few
d_gene: .
j_gene: TRBJ2-7
v_gene: TRBV9
CDR3nt: TGTGCCAGCAGCCCCCCAACCGGGTACGAGCAGTACTTC
CDR3aa: CASSPPTGYEQYF

abundance: .
d_gene: TRBD2
j_gene: TRBJ2-3
v_gene: TRBV7-9
CDR3nt: TGTGCCAGCAGTCACTCTCGACTAGCGGGAGCTATTAGCACAGATACGCAGTATTTT
CDR3aa: CASSHSRLAGAISTDTQYF

abundance: many
d_gene: .
j_gene: TRBJ1-2
v_gene: TRBV28
CDR3nt: TGTGCCAGCAGCTCCACGGACTTCTATGGCTACACCTTC
CDR3aa: CASSSTDFYGYTF

abundance: many
d_gene: TRBD1
j_gene: TRBJ1-2
v_gene: TRBV28
CDR3nt: TGTGCCAGCAGTTCCGTCGACAGGGAGGGCATGGATGGCTACACCTTC
CDR3aa: CASSSVDREGMDGYTF

abundance: .
d_gene: TRBD2
j_gene: TRBJ2-1
v_gene: TRBV3-1
CDR3nt: TGTGCCAGCAGCCCAGTTTCTAGCGGATCCTATAAGCAGTTCTTC
CDR3aa: CASSPVSSGSYKQFF

abundance: .
d_gene: .
j_gene: TRBJ2-1
v_gene: TRBV4-1
CDR3nt: TGCGCCAGCAGCCAAGAGTGGAGGGGTAGTGGTGAGCAGTTCTTC
CDR3aa: CASSQEWRGSGEQFF